A single TCR beta chain is shown here with its context. Its antigen target is currently unknown. One base away there is no much larger clone; base qualities are not given. The source of the sample is a study of blood T cell repertoires in COVID-19 (dated by TCRdb to the early 2020s). With respect to the entire study: Collaborator samples came from the United States, Italy and Spain and covered acute and convalescent phases of COVID-19. The material from the prospective study consisted of cDNA or gDNA derived from T cells, B-cell-depleted T cells, or PBMCs. The dataset comprised deeply sampled blood TCRbeta repertoires from subjects exposed to, actively infected with, or recovered from COVID-19. The repertoires were released in a freely available public database meant as a resource for research on the immune response to SARS-CoV-2. The samples were drawn from the first 160 participants of the ongoing ImmuneRACE study and from about 1,200 subjects provided by 6 global collaborators. A de-identified subject ID, COVID-19 status, age in years and sex were almost always included in the sample metadata. Where HLA class I and class II types were available, the types were taken from metadata supplied by the sample provider, not from assay-based typing.

TCRbeta CDR3 regions were amplified from genomic DNA using the immunoSEQ Assay, a bias-controlled multiplex PCR. As for how the authors treated the data: Nucleated cell counts per sample were estimated from amplification of reference gene primers within the assay. To quantify the absolute abundance of each unique TCRbeta CDR3 rearrangement, sequence reads were collapsed and filtered. For each sample, productive Simpson clonality was calculated by taking the square root of Simpson's diversity index across productive rearrangements. TCRdb re-hosts the immuneACCESS table, in-frame sequences only. Its copies lack some clones; in the studies checked, an unresolved V gene accounts for under half of them, and the cause for the rest is not known. That table furnishes V, J and clone size, whereas the DNA furnished D and trimming. The table for this sample lists about 480,000 clones; approximately 90% of them were counted only once. Approximately 1.8% of the sample belongs to the ten largest clones.

Participants in the prospective study were aged 18 to 89 years, lived in under 30 United States geographic areas, and enrolled through a virtual design. Cohort assignment in the prospective study relied on participant-reported clinical history from a screening survey and a study questionnaire. Recovered participants in ImmuneRACE Cohort 3 were defined by two consecutive negative NP/OP PCR tests, clearance by a healthcare professional, or resolution of symptoms. In the prospective study, whole blood, serum and a nasopharyngeal or oropharyngeal swab were collected from each participant by mobile phlebotomists. Participants in the prospective study had the option to provide additional blood draws and questionnaires over an approximately 2-month period. Before DNA extraction, prospective study blood samples were shipped either frozen or at room temperature. The investigation overall reported the following: How much clinical and demographic metadata was included differed by source and by participant, and the metadata was provided uncurated.

V and J are truncated by 7 bases and 2 bases respectively, leaving an intervening sequence of 11 bases. The CDR3 runs 13 amino acids, cysteine and phenylalanine included. Left in the record is the CDR3 DNA by itself, 39 bases read in frame from the first base. CDR1 and CDR2 were assigned from the germline V gene (reference sequence) as SEHNR and FQNEAQ. The clonotype was recovered from a woman in her thirties or forties who had recovered from COVID-19. The sequenced sample was PBMCs or T cells enriched from blood (not recorded which). The V gene is TRBV7-9 and the J gene is TRBJ1-1, with the D gene not confidently named. CDR3 sequence: CASKRTDNTEAFF. In nucleotide form, the sequence is TGTGCCAGCAAGCGGACGGATAACACTGAAGCTTTCTTT.